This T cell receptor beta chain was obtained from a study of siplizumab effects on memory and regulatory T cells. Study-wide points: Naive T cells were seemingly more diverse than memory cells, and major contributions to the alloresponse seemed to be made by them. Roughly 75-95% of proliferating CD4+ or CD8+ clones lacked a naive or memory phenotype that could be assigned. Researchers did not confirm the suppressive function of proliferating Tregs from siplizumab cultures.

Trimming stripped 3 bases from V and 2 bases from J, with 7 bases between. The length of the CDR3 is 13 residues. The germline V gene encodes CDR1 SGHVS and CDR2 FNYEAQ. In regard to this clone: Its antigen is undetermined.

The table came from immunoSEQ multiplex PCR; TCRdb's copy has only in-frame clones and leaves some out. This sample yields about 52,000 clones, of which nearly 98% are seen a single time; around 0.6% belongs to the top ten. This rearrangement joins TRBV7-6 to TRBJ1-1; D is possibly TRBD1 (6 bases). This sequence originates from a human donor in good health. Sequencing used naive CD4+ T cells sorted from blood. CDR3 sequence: CASSLTGNTEAFF. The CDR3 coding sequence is TGTGCCAGCAGCTTGACAGGAAACACTGAAGCTTTCTTT.